The clone carrying this T cell receptor (beta chain) was detected once. This CDR3 contains 14 residues. Deletions cut 1 base from V and 5 bases from J, with 12 bases between. Germline V gene data show CDR1 as SGHNT and CDR2 as YENEEA. Assay used: immunoSEQ multiplex PCR; TCRdb lists only in-frame clones, some missing. Among tens of thousands of clones, about nine tenths were seen once, and the ten largest hold less than 2%. The data were taken from a study of blood T cell repertoires in COVID-19. At the level of the study: The study drew acute and convalescent COVID-19 samples from the United States, Italy and Spain. The cDNA or gDNA used as material had been derived from T cells, B-cell-depleted T cells, or PBMCs.

The chain joins TRBV11-3 to TRBJ2-7, with D unresolved. This sequence originates from a man in his 60s with acute or convalescent COVID-19. The sequencing input was peripheral blood. CDR3 region: CASSLVASADEQYF. For the CDR3, the DNA is TGTGCCAGCAGCTTAGTGGCCTCGGCGGACGAGCAGTACTTC.